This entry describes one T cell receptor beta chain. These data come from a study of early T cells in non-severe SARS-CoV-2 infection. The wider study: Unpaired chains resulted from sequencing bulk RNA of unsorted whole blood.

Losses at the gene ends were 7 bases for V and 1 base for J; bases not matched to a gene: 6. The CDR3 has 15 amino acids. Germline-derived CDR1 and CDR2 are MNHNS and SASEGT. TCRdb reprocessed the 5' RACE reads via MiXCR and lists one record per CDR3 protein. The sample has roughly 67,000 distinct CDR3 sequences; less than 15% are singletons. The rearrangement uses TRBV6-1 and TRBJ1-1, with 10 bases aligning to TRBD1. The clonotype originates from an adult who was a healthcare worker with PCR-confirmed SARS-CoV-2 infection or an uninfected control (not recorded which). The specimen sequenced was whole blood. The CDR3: CASTEWDRGNTEAFF. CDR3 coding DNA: TGTGCCAGCACCGAATGGGACAGGGGGAACACTGAAGCTTTCTTT.